This T cell receptor (beta chain) appears in the sequencing data of a study of vaccination and CD4 T cells after COVID-19. Findings and limits, study-wide: Spike mono-reactive status applied to 304 of 307 vaccine-specific clones in convalescent patients.

In regard to this clonotype: The target antigen is unknown.

Indicated treatment: approximately nine-day PBMC culture with coronavirus spike peptide pools or control peptides (ViraFEST assay). Trimming pared 0 bases from V and 4 bases from J, leaving 16 bases between. CDR1 SGHVS and CDR2 FQNEAQ come from the germline V gene. CDR3 size: 17 residues. An Oncomine TCR Beta short-read assay was used to sequence the DNA from cultured CD4+ T cells. TCRdb recomputed calls from the PCR reads with MiXCR, one row per CDR3 protein. Of around 21,000 distinct CDR3 sequences in the sample, 50% to 70% are singletons; the top ten hold just under 9%. This TCR came from a human donor who had recovered from COVID-19. This rearrangement joins TRBV7-8 to TRBJ1-3; TRBD1 is a possible D gene (5 bases). The sequencing used CD4+ T cells from blood, cultured in vitro, collected after SARS-CoV-2 vaccination. The CDR3 sequence: CASSLARGGSGGNTIYF. The CDR3 DNA reads as TGTGCCAGCAGCTTAGCCCGTGGGGGGTCTGGAGGAAACACCATATATTTT.